This TCR beta chain was identified during a study of blood T cell repertoires in COVID-19. Study summary: The origin of the acute and convalescent COVID-19 samples was the United States, Italy and Spain. PBMCs, B-cell-depleted T cells, or T cells were the source of the cDNA or gDNA that made up the material.

Trimming took 7 bases from V and 1 from J; bases not matched to a gene: 10. Germline V gene sequence: CDR1 MRHNA, CDR2 SNTAGT. The CDR3 totals 18 residues. The assay was immunoSEQ multiplex PCR, and TCRdb's table has in-frame clones only and misses some. The repertoire has 140,000 to 150,000 clones, about 77% of them found once; the top ten carry around 4%. This clone was seen only once. The chain uses TRBV6-4 and TRBJ2-1; the match to TRBD2 covers 13 bases. Sequences were obtained from peripheral blood. This clonotype was sampled from a man aged 60-69 years with acute or convalescent COVID-19. DNA of the CDR3: TGTGCCAGCACCCGGCCGCCGGGACTAGCGGGATCCTACAATGAGCAGTTCTTC. The encoded protein is CASTRPPGLAGSYNEQFF.